This T cell receptor (beta chain) stems from a study of beta chain features in type 1 diabetes. Concerning this clone itself: Its cognate antigen is unknown.

V lost 4 bases to trimming and J lost 3 bases; unmatched junction nucleotides: 8. The CDR3 has 16 amino acids. Germline lookup yields CDR1 LGHNT and CDR2 FRNRAP. CD4+ naive, central memory, regulatory and stem cell-like memory subsets were isolated by sorting on CD45RO/CCR7/CD25/CD127/CD95/CD27. Reverse transcribing all isolated RNA meant expressed TCRB transcripts were sequenced. Measured with immunoSEQ multiplex PCR; TCRdb has only the in-frame clones, and not every one. Of fewer than 250,000 clones in the sample, around 14% were seen once. Study conclusions and caveats: These data did not resolve whether HLA type affects TCRB rearrangement.

The source is a woman aged 40 to 50 in good health. The source material was naive CD4+ T cells from blood. J is TRBJ2-2 and V is TRBV12-5, with 7 positions matching TRBD1. The CDR3 coding sequence is TGTGCTAGTGGTTCCAAGGGGGCGTGGGACACCGGGGAGCTGTTTTTT. Translated, it gives CASGSKGAWDTGELFF.